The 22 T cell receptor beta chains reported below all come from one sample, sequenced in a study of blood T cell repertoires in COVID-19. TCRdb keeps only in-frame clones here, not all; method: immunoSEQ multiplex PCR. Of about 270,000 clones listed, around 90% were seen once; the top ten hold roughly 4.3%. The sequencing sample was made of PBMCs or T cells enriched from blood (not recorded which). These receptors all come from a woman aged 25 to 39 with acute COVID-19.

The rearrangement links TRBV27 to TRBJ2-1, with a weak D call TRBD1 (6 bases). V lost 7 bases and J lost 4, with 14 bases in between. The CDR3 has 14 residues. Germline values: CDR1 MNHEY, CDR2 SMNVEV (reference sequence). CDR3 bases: TGTGCCAGCACCCAGACAGGACCGTACAATGAGCAGTTCTTC. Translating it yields CASTQTGPYNEQFF.

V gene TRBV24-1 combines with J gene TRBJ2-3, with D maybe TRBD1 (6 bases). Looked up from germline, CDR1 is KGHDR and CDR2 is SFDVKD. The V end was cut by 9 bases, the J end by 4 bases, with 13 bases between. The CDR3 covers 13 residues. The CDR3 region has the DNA TGTGCCACCTCCACAGGGATACCAGATACGCAGTATTTT. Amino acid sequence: CATSTGIPDTQYF.

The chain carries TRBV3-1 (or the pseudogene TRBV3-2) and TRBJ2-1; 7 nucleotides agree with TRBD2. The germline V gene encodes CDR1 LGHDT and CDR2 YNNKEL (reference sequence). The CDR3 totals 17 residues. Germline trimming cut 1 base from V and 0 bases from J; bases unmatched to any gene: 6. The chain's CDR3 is CASSQAPSGGSYNEQFF. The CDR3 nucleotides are TGTGCCAGCAGCCAAGCGCCGTCGGGGGGCTCCTACAATGAGCAGTTCTTC.

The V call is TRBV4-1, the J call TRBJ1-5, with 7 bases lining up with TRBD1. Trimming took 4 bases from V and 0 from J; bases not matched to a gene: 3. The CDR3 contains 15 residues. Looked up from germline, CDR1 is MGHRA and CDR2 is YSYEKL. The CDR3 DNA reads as TGCGCCAGCAGCCGGGACAGACCTAGCAATCAGCCCCAGCATTTT. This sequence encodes CASSRDRPSNQPQHF.

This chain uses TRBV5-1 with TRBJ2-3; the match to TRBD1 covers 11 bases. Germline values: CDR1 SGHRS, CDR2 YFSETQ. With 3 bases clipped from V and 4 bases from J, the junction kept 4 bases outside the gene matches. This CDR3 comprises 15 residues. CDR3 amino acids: CASSSTGQGADTQYF. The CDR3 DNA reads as TGCGCCAGCAGCTCAACGGGACAGGGGGCAGATACGCAGTATTTT.

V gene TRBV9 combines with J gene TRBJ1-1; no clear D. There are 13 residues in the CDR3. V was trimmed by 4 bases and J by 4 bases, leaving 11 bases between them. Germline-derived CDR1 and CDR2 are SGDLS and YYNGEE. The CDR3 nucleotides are TGTGCCAGCAGCAGTGGGCAAGGCACTGAAGCTTTCTTT. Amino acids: CASSSGQGTEAFF.

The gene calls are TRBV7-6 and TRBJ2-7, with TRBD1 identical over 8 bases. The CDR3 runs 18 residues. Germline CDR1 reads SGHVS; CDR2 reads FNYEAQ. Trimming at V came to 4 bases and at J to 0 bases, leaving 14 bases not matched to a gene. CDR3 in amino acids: CASSWVQGGNPSSYEQYF. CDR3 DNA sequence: TGTGCCAGCAGCTGGGTACAGGGGGGAAACCCGAGCTCCTACGAGCAGTACTTC.

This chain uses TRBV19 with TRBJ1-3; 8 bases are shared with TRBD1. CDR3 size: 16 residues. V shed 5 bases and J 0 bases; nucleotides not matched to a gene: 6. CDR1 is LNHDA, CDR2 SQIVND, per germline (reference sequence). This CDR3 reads CASSSQGARSGNTIYF. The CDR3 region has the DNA TGTGCCAGTAGTTCGCAGGGGGCACGCTCTGGAAACACCATATATTTT.

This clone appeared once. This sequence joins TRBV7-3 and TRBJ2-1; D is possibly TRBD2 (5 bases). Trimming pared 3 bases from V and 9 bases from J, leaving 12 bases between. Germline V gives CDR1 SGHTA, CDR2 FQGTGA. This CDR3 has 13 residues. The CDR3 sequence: CASSFNGEGEQFF. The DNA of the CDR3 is TGTGCCAGCAGCTTTAACGGAGAGGGTGAGCAGTTCTTC.

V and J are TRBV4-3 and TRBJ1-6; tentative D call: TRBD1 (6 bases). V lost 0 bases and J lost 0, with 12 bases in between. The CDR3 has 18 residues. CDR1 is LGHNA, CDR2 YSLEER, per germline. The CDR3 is CASSQEPQGSSYNSPLHF. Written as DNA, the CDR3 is TGCGCCAGCAGCCAAGAACCGCAGGGGAGCTCCTATAATTCACCCCTCCACTTT.

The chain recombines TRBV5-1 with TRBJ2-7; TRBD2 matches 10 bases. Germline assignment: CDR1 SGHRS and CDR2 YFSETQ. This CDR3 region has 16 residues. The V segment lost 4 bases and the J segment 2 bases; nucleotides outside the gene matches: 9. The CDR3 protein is CASSKGTSADTYEQYF. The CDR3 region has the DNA TGCGCCAGCAGCAAAGGGACTAGCGCCGATACCTACGAGCAGTACTTC.

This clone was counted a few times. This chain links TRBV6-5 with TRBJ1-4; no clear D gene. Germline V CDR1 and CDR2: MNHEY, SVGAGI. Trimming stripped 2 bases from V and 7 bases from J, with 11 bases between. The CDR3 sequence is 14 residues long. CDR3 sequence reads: CASSYEGPSEKLFF. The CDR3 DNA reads TGTGCCAGCAGTTACGAGGGCCCCAGTGAAAAACTGTTTTTT.

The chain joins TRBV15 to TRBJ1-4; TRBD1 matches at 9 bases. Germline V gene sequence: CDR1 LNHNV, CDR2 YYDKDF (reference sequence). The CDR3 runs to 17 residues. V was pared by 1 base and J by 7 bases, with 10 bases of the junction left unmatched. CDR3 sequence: CATSRVPYRGLREKLFF. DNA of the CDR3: TGTGCCACCAGCAGAGTCCCTTACAGGGGGCTCCGTGAAAAACTGTTTTTT.

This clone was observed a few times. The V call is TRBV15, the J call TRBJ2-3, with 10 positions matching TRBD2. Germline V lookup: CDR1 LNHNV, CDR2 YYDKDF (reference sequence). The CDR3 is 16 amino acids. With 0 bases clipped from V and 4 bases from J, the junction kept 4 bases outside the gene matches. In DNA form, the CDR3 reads TGTGCCACCAGCAGAGATGCAGCGGGAGGGCCAGATACGCAGTATTTT. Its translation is CATSRDAAGGPDTQYF.

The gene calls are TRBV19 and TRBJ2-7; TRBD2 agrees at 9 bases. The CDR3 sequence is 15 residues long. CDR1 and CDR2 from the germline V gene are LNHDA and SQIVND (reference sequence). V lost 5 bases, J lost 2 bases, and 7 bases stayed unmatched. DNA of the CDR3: TGTGCCAGTAGTCCGGCTAGCGGGACAGCCTACGAGCAGTACTTC. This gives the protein CASSPASGTAYEQYF.

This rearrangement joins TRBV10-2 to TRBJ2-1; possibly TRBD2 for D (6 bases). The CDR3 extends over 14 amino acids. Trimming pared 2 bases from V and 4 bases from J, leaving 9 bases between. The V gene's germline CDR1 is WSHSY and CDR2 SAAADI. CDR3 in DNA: TGCGCCAGCAGTGAGATGAGCGGGTACAATGAGCAGTTCTTC. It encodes CASSEMSGYNEQFF.

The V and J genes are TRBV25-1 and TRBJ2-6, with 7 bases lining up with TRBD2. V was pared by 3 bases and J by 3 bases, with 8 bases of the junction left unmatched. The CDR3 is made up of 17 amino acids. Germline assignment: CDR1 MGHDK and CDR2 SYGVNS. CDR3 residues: CASSDPSGRVGANVLTF. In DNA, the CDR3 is TGTGCCAGCAGTGACCCCTCTGGGAGGGTTGGGGCCAACGTCCTGACTTTC. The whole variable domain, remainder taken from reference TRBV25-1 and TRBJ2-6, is EADIYQTPRYLVIGTGKKITLECSQTMGHDKMYWYQQDPGMELHLIHYSYGVNSTEKGDLSSESTVSRIRTEHFPLTLESARPSHTSQYLCASSDPSGRVGANVLTFGAGSRLTVL.

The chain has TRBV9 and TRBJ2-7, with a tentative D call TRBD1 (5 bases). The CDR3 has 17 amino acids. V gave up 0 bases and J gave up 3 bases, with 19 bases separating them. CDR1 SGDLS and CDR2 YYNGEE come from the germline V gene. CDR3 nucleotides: TGTGCCAGCAGCGTAGAAGTATTGGGGCCCGGCCACTACGAGCAGTACTTC. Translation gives CASSVEVLGPGHYEQYF.

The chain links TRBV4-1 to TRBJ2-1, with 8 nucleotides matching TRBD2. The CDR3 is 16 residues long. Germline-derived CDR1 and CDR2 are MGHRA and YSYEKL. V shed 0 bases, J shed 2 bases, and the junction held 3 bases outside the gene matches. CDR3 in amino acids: CASSQEAGVAYNEQFF. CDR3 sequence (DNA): TGCGCCAGCAGCCAAGAAGCGGGAGTGGCCTACAATGAGCAGTTCTTC.

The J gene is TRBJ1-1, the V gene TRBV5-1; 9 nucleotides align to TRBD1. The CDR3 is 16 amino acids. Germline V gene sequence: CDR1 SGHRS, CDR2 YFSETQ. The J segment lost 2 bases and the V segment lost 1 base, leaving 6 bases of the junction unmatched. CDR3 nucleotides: TGCGCCAGCAGCTTGATAGGACAGGGGACCAACACTGAAGCTTTCTTT. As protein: CASSLIGQGTNTEAFF. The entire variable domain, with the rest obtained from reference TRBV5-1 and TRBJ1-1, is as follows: KAGVTQTPRYLIKTRGQQVTLSCSPISGHRSVSWYQQTPGQGLQFLFEYFSETQRNKGNFPGRFSGRQFSNSRSEMNVSTLELGDSALYLCASSLIGQGTNTEAFFGQGTRLTVV.

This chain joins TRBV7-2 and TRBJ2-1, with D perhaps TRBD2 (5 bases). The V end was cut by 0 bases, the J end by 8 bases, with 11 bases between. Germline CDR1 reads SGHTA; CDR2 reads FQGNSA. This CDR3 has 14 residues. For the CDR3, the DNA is TGTGCCAGCAGCTTAGCGCTAGCAATTTATGAGCAGTTCTTC. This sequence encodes CASSLALAIYEQFF.

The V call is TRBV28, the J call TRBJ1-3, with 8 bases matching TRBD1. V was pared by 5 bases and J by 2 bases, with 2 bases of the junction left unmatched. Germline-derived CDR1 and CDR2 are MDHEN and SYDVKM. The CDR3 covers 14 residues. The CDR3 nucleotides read TGTGCCAGCAGTCGACAGGGGACTGGAAACACCATATATTTT. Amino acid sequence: CASSRQGTGNTIYF.